Below are 3 T cell receptor beta chains sequenced from a single sample in a study of blood T cell repertoires in COVID-19. The data were produced by immunoSEQ multiplex PCR, yet TCRdb's version contains in-frame clones alone and is incomplete. This sample has 200,000 to 300,000 clones; over 70% occur once, and the top ten carry about 3%. Sequences were obtained from peripheral blood. The origin of the receptors is a woman of 80 years or more with acute or convalescent COVID-19.

The V and J genes are TRBV2 and TRBJ2-1; 8 nucleotides match TRBD2. This CDR3 has 15 amino acids. Germline V gene lookup returns CDR1 SNHLY and CDR2 FYNNEI. J was trimmed by 3 bases and V by 4 bases; bases with no gene match: 5. CDR3 amino acids: CASSGIAGFYNEQFF. CDR3 bases: TGTGCCAGCAGTGGTATAGCGGGGTTCTACAATGAGCAGTTCTTC.

The chain employs TRBV10-3 and TRBJ1-2, with 9 bases that match TRBD1. This CDR3 spans 13 amino acids. In germline, CDR1 is ENHRY, CDR2 SYGVKD. The ends lost 7 bases at V and 2 bases at J; junction bases unmatched: 2. CDR3 sequence reads: CAITGQGNYGYTF. In nucleotides, the CDR3 is TGTGCCATCACGGGACAGGGAAACTATGGCTACACCTTC.

The chain uses TRBV5-5 and TRBJ1-2, with 8 positions matching TRBD1. This CDR3 is built from 14 residues. The germline gives CDR1 SGHKS, CDR2 YYEKEE (reference sequence). Unmatched junction bases numbered 9, after V lost 4 bases and J lost 7 bases. The CDR3 DNA reads as TGTGCCAGCAGCCAAGGACAGGGCGGGGGTGGCTACACCTTC. Translating it yields CASSQGQGGGGYTF. The variable domain in full, with the rest retrieved from reference TRBV5-5 and TRBJ1-2, is DAGVTQSPTHLIKTRGQQVTLRCSPISGHKSVSWYQQVLGQGPQFIFQYYEKEERGRGNFPDRFSARQFPNYSSELNVNALLLGDSALYLCASSQGQGGGGYTFGSGTRLTVV.